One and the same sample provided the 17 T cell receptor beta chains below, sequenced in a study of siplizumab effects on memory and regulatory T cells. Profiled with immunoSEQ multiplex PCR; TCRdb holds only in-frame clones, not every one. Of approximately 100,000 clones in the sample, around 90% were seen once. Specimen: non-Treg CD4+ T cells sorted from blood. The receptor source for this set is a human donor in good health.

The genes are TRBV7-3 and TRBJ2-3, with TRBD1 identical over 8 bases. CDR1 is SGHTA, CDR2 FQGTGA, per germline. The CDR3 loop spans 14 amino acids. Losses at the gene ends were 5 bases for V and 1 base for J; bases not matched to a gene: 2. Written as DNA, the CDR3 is TGTGCCAGCAGCCCACAGGGGGGCACAGATACGCAGTATTTT. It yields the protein CASSPQGGTDTQYF. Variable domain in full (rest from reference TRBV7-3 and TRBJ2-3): GAGVSQTPSNKVTEKGKYVELRCDPISGHTALYWYRQSLGQGPEFLIYFQGTGAADDSGLPNDRFFAVRPEGSVSTLKIQRTERGDSAVYLCASSPQGGTDTQYFGPGTRLTVL.

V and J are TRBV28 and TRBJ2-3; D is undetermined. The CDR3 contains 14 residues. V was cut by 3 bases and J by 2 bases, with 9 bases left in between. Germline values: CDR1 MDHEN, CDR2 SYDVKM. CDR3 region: CASSLAGYTDTQYF. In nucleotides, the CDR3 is TGTGCCAGCAGTTTGGCCGGTTACACAGATACGCAGTATTTT.

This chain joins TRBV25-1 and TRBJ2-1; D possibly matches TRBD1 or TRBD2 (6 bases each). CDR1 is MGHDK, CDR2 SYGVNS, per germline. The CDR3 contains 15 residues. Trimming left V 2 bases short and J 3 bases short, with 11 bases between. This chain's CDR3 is CASSEQGRYYNEQFF. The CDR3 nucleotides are TGTGCCAGCAGTGAACAGGGGAGGTACTACAATGAGCAGTTCTTC.

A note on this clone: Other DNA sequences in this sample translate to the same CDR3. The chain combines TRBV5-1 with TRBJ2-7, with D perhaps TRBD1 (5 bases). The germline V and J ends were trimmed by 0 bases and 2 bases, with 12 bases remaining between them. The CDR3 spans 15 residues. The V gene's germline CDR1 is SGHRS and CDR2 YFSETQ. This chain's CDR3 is CASSLVSGSTYEQYF. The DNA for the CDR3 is TGCGCCAGCAGCTTGGTGTCAGGGTCGACCTACGAGCAGTACTTC. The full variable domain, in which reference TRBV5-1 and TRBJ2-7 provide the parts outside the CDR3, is KAGVTQTPRYLIKTRGQQVTLSCSPISGHRSVSWYQQTPGQGLQFLFEYFSETQRNKGNFPGRFSGRQFSNSRSEMNVSTLELGDSALYLCASSLVSGSTYEQYFGPGTRLTVT.

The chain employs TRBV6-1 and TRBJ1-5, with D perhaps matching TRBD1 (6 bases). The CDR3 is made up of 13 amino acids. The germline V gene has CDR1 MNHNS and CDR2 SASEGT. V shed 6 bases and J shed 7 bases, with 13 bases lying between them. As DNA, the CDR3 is TGTGCCAGCAGCAACAGGGTAGGGCAGCCCCAGCATTTT. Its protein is CASSNRVGQPQHF.

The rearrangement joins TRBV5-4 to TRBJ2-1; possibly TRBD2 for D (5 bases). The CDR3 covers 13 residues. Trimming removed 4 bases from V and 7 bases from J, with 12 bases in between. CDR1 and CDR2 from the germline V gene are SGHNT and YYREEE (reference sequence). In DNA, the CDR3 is TGTGCCAGCAGCGCAACTAGAGGGAATGAGCAGTTCTTC. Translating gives CASSATRGNEQFF.

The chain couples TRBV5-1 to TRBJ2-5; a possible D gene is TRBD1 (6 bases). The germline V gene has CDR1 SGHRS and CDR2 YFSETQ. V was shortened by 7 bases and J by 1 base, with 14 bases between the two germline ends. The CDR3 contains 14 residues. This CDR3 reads CASGNYRVQETQYF. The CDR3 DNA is TGCGCCAGCGGAAACTACAGGGTCCAAGAGACCCAGTACTTC.

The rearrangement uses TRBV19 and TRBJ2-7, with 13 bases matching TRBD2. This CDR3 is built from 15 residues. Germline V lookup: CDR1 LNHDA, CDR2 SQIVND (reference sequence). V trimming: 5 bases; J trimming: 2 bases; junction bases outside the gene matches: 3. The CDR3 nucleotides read TGTGCCAGTAGTTTCGGACTAGCGGGAGCCTACGAGCAGTACTTC. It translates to CASSFGLAGAYEQYF.

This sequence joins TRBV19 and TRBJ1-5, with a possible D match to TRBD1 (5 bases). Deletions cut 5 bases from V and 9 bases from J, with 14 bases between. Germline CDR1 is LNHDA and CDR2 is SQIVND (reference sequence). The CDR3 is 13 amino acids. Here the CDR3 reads CASSPGSGRPQHF. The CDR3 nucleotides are TGTGCCAGTAGTCCGGGCTCAGGGCGGCCCCAGCATTTT.

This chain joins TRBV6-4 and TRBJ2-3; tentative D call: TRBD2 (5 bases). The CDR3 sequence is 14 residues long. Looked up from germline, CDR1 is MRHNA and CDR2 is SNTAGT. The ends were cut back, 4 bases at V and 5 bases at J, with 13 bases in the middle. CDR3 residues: CASSVSVGVDTQYF. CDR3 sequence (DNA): TGTGCCAGCAGTGTCTCGGTCGGGGTAGATACGCAGTATTTT.

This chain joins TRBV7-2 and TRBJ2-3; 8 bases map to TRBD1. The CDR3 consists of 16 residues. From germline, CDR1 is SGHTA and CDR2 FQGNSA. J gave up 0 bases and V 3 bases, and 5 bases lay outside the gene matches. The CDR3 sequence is CASSFQGARSTDTQYF. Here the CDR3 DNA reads TGTGCCAGCAGCTTTCAGGGGGCGCGTAGCACAGATACGCAGTATTTT. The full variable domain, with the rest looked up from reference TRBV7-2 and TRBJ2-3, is GAGVSQSPSNKVTEKGKDVELRCDPISGHTALYWYRQSLGQGLEFLIYFQGNSAPDKSGLPSDRFSAERTGGSVSTLTIQRTQQEDSAVYLCASSFQGARSTDTQYFGPGTRLTVL.

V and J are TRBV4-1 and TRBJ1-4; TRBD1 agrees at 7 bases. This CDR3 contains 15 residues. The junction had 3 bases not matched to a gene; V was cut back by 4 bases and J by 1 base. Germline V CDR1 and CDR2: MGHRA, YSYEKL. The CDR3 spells CASSPNRGTNEKLFF. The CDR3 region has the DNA TGCGCCAGCAGCCCAAACAGGGGAACTAATGAAAAACTGTTTTTT.

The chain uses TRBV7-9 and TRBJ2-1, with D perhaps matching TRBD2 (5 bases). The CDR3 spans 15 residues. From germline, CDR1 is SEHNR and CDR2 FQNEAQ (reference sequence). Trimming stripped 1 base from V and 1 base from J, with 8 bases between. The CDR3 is CASSLGGRSYNEQFF. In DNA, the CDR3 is TGTGCCAGCAGCTTAGGAGGGAGATCCTACAATGAGCAGTTCTTC.

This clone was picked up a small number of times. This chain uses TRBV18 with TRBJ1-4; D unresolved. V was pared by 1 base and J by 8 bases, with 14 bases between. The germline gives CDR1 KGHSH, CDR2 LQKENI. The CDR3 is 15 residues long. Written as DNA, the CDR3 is TGTGCCAGCTCACCACGGGCAGCCCGAGGGGAAAAACTGTTTTTT. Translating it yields CASSPRAARGEKLFF.

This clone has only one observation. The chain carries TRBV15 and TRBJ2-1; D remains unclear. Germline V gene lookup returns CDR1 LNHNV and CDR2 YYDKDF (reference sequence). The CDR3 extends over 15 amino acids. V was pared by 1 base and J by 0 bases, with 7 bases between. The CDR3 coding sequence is TGTGCCACCAGCAGAGTAGGTAGCTCCTACAATGAGCAGTTCTTC. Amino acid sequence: CATSRVGSSYNEQFF.

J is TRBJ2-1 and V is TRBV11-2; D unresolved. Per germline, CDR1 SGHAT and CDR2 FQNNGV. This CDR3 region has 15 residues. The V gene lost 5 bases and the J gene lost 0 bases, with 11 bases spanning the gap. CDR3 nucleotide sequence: TGTGCCAGCAGCCCCTCGGTGGGCTCCTACAATGAGCAGTTCTTC. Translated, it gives CASSPSVGSYNEQFF.

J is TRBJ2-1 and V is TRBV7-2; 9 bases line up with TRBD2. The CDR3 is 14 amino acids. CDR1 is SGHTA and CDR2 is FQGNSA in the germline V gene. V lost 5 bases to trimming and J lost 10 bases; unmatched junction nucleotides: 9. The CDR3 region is CASSGVAGVNEQFF. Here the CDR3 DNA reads TGTGCCAGCAGCGGAGTAGCGGGAGTAAACGAGCAGTTCTTC.